This TCR beta chain appears in the sequencing data of a study of blood T cell repertoires in COVID-19. Study at large: T cells, B-cell-depleted T cells, or PBMCs provided the cDNA or gDNA that served as material.

Adults between roughly 18 and 89 years of age took part from under 25 US areas. Symptom resolution, clearance, or two negative PCRs marked donors in Cohort 3 as recovered. TCRdb keeps only in-frame clones here, not all; method: immunoSEQ multiplex PCR. The sample lists around 400,000 clones, approximately 89% occurring once. Germline V gene lookup returns CDR1 MNHEY and CDR2 SMNVEV (reference sequence). V shed 6 bases, J shed 3 bases, and the junction held 7 bases outside the gene matches. This CDR3 comprises 15 residues. The sequence was collected from a woman aged 25-40 years who had recovered from COVID-19. The material sequenced was PBMCs or T cells enriched from blood (not recorded which). The chain uses TRBV27 and TRBJ2-7; 11 bases match TRBD2. The CDR3 sequence: CASRRGLAGHYEQYF. DNA for the CDR3: TGTGCCAGCAGACGAGGACTAGCGGGTCACTACGAGCAGTACTTC.